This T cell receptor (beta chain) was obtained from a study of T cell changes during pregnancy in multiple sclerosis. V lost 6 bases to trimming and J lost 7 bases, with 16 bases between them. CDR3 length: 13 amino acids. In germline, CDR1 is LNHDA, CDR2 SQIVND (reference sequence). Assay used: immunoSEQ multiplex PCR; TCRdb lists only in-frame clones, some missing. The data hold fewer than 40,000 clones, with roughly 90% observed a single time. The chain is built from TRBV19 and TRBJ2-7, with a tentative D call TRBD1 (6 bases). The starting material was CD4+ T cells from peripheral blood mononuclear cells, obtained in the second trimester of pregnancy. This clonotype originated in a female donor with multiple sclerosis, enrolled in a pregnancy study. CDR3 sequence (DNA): TGTGCCAGTAGCCCGACAGGCCCTGGGGAGCAGTACTTC. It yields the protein CASSPTGPGEQYF.